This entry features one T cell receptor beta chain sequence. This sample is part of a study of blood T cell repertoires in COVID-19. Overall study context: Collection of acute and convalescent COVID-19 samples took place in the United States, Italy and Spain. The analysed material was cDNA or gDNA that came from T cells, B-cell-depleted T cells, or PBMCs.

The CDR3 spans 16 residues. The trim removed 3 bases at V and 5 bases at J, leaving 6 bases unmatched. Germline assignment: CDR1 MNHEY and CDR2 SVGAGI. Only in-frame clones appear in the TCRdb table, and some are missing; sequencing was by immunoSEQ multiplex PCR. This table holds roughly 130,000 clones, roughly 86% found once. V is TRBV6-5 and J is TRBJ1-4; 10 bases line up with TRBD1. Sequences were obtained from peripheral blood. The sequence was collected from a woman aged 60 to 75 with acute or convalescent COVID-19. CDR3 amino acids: CASSYSAGQGNEKLFF. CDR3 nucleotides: TGTGCCAGCAGTTATAGTGCGGGACAGGGGAATGAAAAACTGTTTTTT.